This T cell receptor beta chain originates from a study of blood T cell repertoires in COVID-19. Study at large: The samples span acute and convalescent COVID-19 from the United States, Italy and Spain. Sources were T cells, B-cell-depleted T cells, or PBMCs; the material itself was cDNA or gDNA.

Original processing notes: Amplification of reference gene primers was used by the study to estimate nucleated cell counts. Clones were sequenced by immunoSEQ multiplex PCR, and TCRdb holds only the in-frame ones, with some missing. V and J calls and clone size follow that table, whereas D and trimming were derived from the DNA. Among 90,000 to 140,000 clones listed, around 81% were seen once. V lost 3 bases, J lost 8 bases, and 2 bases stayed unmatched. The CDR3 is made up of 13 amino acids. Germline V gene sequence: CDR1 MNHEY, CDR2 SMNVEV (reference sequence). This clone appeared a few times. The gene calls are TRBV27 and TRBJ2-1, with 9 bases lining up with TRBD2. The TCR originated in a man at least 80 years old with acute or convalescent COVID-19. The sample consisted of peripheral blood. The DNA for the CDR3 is TGTGCCAGCAGTTTGCGGGAGGGGTATGAGCAGTTCTTC. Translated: CASSLREGYEQFF.